This T cell receptor (beta chain) stems from a study of cytomegalovirus exposure and HLA in healthy donors. Findings and caveats of the study: Subsequent analysis of the 110 or so validation repertoires found a tendency for first-cohort TCR clusters to co-occur.

Details on this clone: The antigen remains undetermined.

Sequenced by immunoSEQ multiplex PCR; TCRdb stores in-frame clones only, minus some. In the table there are 150,000 to 200,000 clones, 84% of which are singletons. Germline V gene lookup returns CDR1 SGDLS and CDR2 YYNGEE. This CDR3 comprises 16 residues. Between the trimmed V and J ends, which lost 4 bases and 3 bases, there was a span of 19 bases. Sequencing was performed on PBMCs. The rearrangement links TRBV9 to TRBJ1-1, with D possibly being TRBD1 (5 bases). This TCR was sampled from a man aged 30-40 years in good health and CMV-seropositive. The CDR3 protein is CASSPRGIIRDTEAFF. CDR3 bases: TGTGCCAGCAGCCCCCGGGGGATTATTAGGGACACTGAAGCTTTCTTT.